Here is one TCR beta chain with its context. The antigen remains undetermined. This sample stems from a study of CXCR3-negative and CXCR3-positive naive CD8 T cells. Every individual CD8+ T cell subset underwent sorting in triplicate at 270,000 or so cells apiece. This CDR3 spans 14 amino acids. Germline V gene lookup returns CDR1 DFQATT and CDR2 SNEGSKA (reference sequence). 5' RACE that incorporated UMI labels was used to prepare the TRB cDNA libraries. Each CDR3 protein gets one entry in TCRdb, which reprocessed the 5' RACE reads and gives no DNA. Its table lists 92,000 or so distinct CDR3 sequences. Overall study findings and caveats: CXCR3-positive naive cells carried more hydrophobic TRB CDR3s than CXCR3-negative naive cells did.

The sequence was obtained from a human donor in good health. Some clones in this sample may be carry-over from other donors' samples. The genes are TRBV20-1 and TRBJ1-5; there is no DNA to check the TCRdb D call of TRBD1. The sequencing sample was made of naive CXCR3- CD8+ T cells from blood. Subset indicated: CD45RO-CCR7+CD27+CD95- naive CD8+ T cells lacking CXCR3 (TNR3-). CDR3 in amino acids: CSARVDRGNQPQHF.